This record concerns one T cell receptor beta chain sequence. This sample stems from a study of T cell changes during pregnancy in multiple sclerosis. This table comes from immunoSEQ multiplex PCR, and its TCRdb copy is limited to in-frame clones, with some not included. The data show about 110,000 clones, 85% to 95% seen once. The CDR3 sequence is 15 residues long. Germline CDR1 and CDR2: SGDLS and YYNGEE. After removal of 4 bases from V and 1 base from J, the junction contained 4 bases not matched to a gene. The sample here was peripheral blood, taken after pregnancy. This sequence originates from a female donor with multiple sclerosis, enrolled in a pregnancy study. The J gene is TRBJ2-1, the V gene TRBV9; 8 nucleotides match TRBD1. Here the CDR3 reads CASSPGQGSYNEQFF. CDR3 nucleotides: TGTGCCAGCAGCCCAGGACAGGGTTCCTACAATGAGCAGTTCTTC.